This T cell receptor beta chain was recorded in a study of shared clonotypes between healthy human individuals. About the study: Each donor contributed plates that comprised three CD4 naive, three CD4 memory, two CD8 naive and one CD8 memory. Study-wide results and limits: Roughly 5% was the fraction of naive CD4 clonotypes found shared across a handful of donors.

The authors loaded around 200 ng DNA, 30,000 to 35,000 T cell genomes, into sorted-subset replicate PCRs. Assay used: immunoSEQ multiplex PCR; TCRdb lists only in-frame clones, some missing. In the table there are about 2 million clones, over 85% of which are singletons. Details on this clone: Its cognate antigen is unknown. This sample also contains other DNA sequences that code for the same CDR3.

Naive CD8 populations comprised CD45RO-negative cells positively selected for CCR7, excluding terminally differentiated effector memory CD45RA+ cells. Trimming left V 6 bases short and J 5 bases short, with 10 bases between. Germline CDR1 DFQATT, CDR2 SNEGSKA (reference sequence). This CDR3 region has 11 residues. The sequencing sample was made of naive CD8+ T cells sorted from blood. The clonotype was recovered from a man younger than 35 in good health. The rearrangement links TRBV20-1 to TRBJ2-5; D uncertain. CDR3 in amino acids: CSARVVETQYF. The CDR3 coding sequence is TGCAGTGCCCGGGTCGTGGAGACCCAGTACTTC.